This entry lists 31 T cell receptor beta chains sequenced from one sample in a study of cytomegalovirus exposure and HLA in healthy donors. PCR employed 60 Vbeta and 13 Jbeta primers. Produced via immunoSEQ multiplex PCR; TCRdb's table is partial and in-frame only. The sample lists about 82,000 clones; under 80% were seen once. The sequencing sample was made of PBMCs. The receptor source for this set is a man in his forties or fifties in good health and CMV-seropositive.

V usage is TRBV29-1 and J usage is TRBJ2-1, with D perhaps TRBD1 (6 bases). The germline gives CDR1 SQVTM, CDR2 ANQGSEA. V dropped 3 bases and J dropped 3 bases, with 12 bases sitting between them. This CDR3 is 14 amino acids long. The DNA of the CDR3 is TGCAGCGTTGATAGAGGCAGGGGCTACAATGAGCAGTTCTTC. It codes for CSVDRGRGYNEQFF.

The chain combines TRBV5-6 with TRBJ1-4, with no clear D. This CDR3 has 15 residues. V lost 0 bases to trimming and J lost 5 bases, with 11 bases between them. Germline V gene sequence: CDR1 SGHDT, CDR2 YYEEEE. CDR3 region: CASSLGGRANEKLFF. CDR3 nucleotide sequence: TGTGCCAGCAGCTTGGGAGGGAGAGCAAATGAAAAACTGTTTTTT. The whole variable domain, filled in from reference TRBV5-6 and TRBJ1-4, reads DAGVTQSPTHLIKTRGQQVTLRCSPKSGHDTVSWYQQALGQGPQFIFQYYEEEERQRGNFPDRFSGHQFPNYSSELNVNALLLGDSALYLCASSLGGRANEKLFFGSGTQLSVL.

This chain links TRBV2 with TRBJ2-3; a possible D gene is TRBD2 (6 bases). Germline values: CDR1 SNHLY, CDR2 FYNNEI. CDR3 length equals 13 residues. Between the trimmed V and J ends, which lost 7 bases and 2 bases, there was a span of 10 bases. CDR3 nucleotides: TGTGCCAGCATAAGGACTATCACAGATACGCAGTATTTT. It yields the protein CASIRTITDTQYF.

V is TRBV4-1 and J is TRBJ1-1; no firm D call. V dropped 3 bases and J dropped 0 bases, with 11 bases sitting between them. The germline V gene has CDR1 MGHRA and CDR2 YSYEKL. The CDR3 covers 15 residues. The CDR3 loop is CASSHTHKMNTEAFF. CDR3 sequence (DNA): TGCGCCAGCAGCCACACACACAAGATGAACACTGAAGCTTTCTTT.

This clone occurred a few times. The CDR3 coding sequence is TGTGCCAGCAGCTTTCGGCCAGGGGTGGGCACTGAAGCTTTCTTT. It encodes CASSFRPGVGTEAFF. This chain connects TRBV5-4 to TRBJ1-1, with a weak D call TRBD1 (6 bases). The CDR3 length is 15 residues. From germline, CDR1 is SGHNT and CDR2 YYREEE (reference sequence). The germline V and J ends were trimmed by 2 bases and 4 bases, with 15 bases remaining between them.

This clone was seen just once. This chain links TRBV15 with TRBJ2-5, with 15 bases that match TRBD2. Trimming removed 5 bases from V and 5 bases from J; junction bases left unmatched: 6. The length of the CDR3 is 16 residues. Germline values: CDR1 LNHNV, CDR2 YYDKDF (reference sequence). Here the CDR3 DNA reads TGTGCCACCAGCGCAGGACTAGCGGGAGGGGGGGAGACCCAGTACTTC. It codes for CATSAGLAGGGETQYF.

This rearrangement joins TRBV5-1 to TRBJ2-5, with 10 bases that match TRBD2. With 4 bases clipped from V and 0 bases from J, the junction kept 0 bases outside the gene matches. In germline, CDR1 is SGHRS, CDR2 YFSETQ. The CDR3 extends over 14 amino acids. The CDR3 loop reads CASSTSGDQETQYF. The CDR3 DNA is TGCGCCAGCAGCACTAGCGGGGACCAAGAGACCCAGTACTTC.

A single count supports this clone. The chain couples TRBV28 to TRBJ1-5; no firm D call. The germline gives CDR1 MDHEN, CDR2 SYDVKM. V was clipped by 1 base and J by 3 bases, with 10 bases between them. The CDR3 loop spans 15 amino acids. Here the CDR3 DNA reads TGTGCCAGCAGTTTATTTTCAGGACTCAATCAGCCCCAGCATTTT. This sequence encodes CASSLFSGLNQPQHF.

The chain recombines TRBV4-2 with TRBJ1-5, with TRBD1 as a possible D gene (6 bases). V lost 4 bases to trimming and J lost 5 bases, with 9 bases between them. The CDR3 extends over 13 amino acids. CDR1 and CDR2 from the germline V gene are LGHNA and YNFKEQ. The CDR3 reads CASSPGVYQPQHF. The CDR3 DNA reads as TGTGCCAGCAGCCCAGGGGTTTATCAGCCCCAGCATTTT.

V is TRBV2 and J is TRBJ1-5, with D possibly being TRBD1 (5 bases). V lost 1 base, J lost 7 bases, and 14 bases lay in between. The CDR3 is 15 amino acids. The germline V gene encodes CDR1 SNHLY and CDR2 FYNNEI. CDR3 protein: CASSEEGARRQPQHF. The CDR3 DNA follows: TGTGCCAGCAGTGAAGAAGGGGCTCGTAGACAGCCCCAGCATTTT. Variable domain in full (rest from reference TRBV2 and TRBJ1-5): EPEVTQTPSHQVTQMGQEVILRCVPISNHLYFYWYRQILGQKVEFLVSFYNNEISEKSEIFDDQFSVERPDGSNFTLKIRSTKLEDSAMYFCASSEEGARRQPQHFGDGTRLSIL.

This chain connects TRBV4-2 to TRBJ2-5; 10 nucleotides line up with TRBD2. TRBJ2-7 matches the DNA end more closely, so the J call is doubtful. The CDR3 has 15 residues. Germline V lookup: CDR1 LGHNA, CDR2 YNFKEQ. CDR3 in amino acids: CASSQALAGTYEQYF. The CDR3 bases are TGTGCCAGCAGCCAAGCACTAGCGGGGACCTACGAGCAGTACTTC.

This rearrangement joins TRBV28 to TRBJ1-2; no definite D call. V lost 7 bases and J lost 5, with 17 bases in between. The CDR3 covers 14 residues. Looked up from germline, CDR1 is MDHEN and CDR2 is SYDVKM. The CDR3, as DNA: TGTGCCAGCATGGAGCCAGAAAACCGGTATGGCTACACCTTC. This encodes CASMEPENRYGYTF.

The chain has TRBV7-9 and TRBJ2-3; 8 nucleotides line up with TRBD2. The germline V gene encodes CDR1 SEHNR and CDR2 FQNEAQ (reference sequence). This CDR3 comprises 19 residues. J lost 2 bases, V lost 3 bases, and 16 bases had no gene match. CDR3 in amino acids: CASSLGAAGGPIPTDTQYF. CDR3 nucleotide sequence: TGTGCCAGCAGCTTGGGGGCGGCGGGGGGCCCTATTCCCACAGATACGCAGTATTTT.

This clone has a handful of counts. The chain employs TRBV2 and TRBJ2-1; a possible D gene is TRBD2 (5 bases). Per the germline V gene, CDR1 is SNHLY and CDR2 is FYNNEI. Trimming stripped 8 bases from V and 14 bases from J, with 19 bases between. This CDR3 spans 12 amino acids. CDR3 bases: TGTGCCAGCCACTCGGACTCCCCGGGGAAGTTCTTC. Protein: CASHSDSPGKFF.

This chain uses TRBV5-4 with TRBJ2-5, with TRBD2 identical over 12 bases. The V gene's germline CDR1 is SGHNT and CDR2 YYREEE (reference sequence). This CDR3 contains 16 residues. The ends lost 3 bases at V and 4 bases at J; junction bases unmatched: 7. CDR3 sequence (DNA): TGTGCCAGCAGCTCCCGGGGACTAGCGGGCGTAGAGACCCAGTACTTC. Encoded protein: CASSSRGLAGVETQYF.

V usage is TRBV6-5 and J usage is TRBJ2-2, with TRBD1 matching over 9 bases. Germline V lookup: CDR1 MNHEY, CDR2 SVGAGI. The V gene end was trimmed by 6 bases and the J gene end by 4 bases; junction bases not matched to a gene: 6. There are 15 residues in the CDR3. This CDR3 reads CASRPQGAGTGELFF. CDR3 nucleotides: TGTGCCAGCAGGCCACAGGGGGCGGGCACCGGGGAGCTGTTTTTT.

The chain joins TRBV4-2 to TRBJ1-5; 7 nucleotides agree with TRBD1. V gave up 2 bases and J gave up 4 bases; unmatched junction bases: 2. CDR3 length equals 14 residues. CDR1 LGHNA and CDR2 YNFKEQ come from the germline V gene. In nucleotides, the CDR3 is TGTGCCAGCAGCCAACGGACAGGTAATCAGCCCCAGCATTTT. It is translated as CASSQRTGNQPQHF.

This clone appeared once. The CDR3 sequence: CASSGRQGSSYEQYF. The CDR3 DNA reads as TGTGCCAGCAGTGGGAGACAGGGGTCCTCCTACGAGCAGTACTTC. The chain joins TRBV28 to TRBJ2-7; 8 bases map to TRBD1. Trimming cost V 5 bases and J 0 bases; bases outside gene matches: 6. The germline CDR1 and CDR2 sequences are MDHEN and SYDVKM. The CDR3 is 15 residues long.

This clone was counted only a few times. CDR3 in DNA: TGTGCCAGCAGCTTGGCCTTCTGGTCAGGGGTCACCGGGGAGCTGTTTTTT. Encoded protein: CASSLAFWSGVTGELFF. The chain couples TRBV5-5 to TRBJ2-2, with a weak D call TRBD1 (6 bases). CDR3 length equals 17 residues. Germline values: CDR1 SGHKS, CDR2 YYEKEE (reference sequence). V was shortened by 0 bases and J by 4 bases, with 16 bases between the two germline ends. The full variable domain, with the rest looked up from reference TRBV5-5 and TRBJ2-2, is DAGVTQSPTHLIKTRGQQVTLRCSPISGHKSVSWYQQVLGQGPQFIFQYYEKEERGRGNFPDRFSARQFPNYSSELNVNALLLGDSALYLCASSLAFWSGVTGELFFGEGSRLTVL.

J is TRBJ2-3 and V is TRBV10-3; 11 bases agree with TRBD2. The CDR3 contains 16 residues. The trim removed 0 bases at V and 5 bases at J, leaving 4 bases unmatched. Germline lookup yields CDR1 ENHRY and CDR2 SYGVKD. CDR3 coding DNA: TGTGCCATCAGTGAGTCTAGCGGGGGGGCAATAGATACGCAGTATTTT. It codes for CAISESSGGAIDTQYF.

The rearrangement links TRBV30 to TRBJ2-7; possibly TRBD2 for D (6 bases). The germline V gene encodes CDR1 GTSNPN and CDR2 SVGIG (reference sequence). The CDR3 loop spans 13 amino acids. The ends were cut back, 2 bases at V and 0 bases at J, with 8 bases in the middle. The CDR3 protein is CAWSRGSSYEQYF. DNA of the CDR3: TGTGCCTGGAGTCGGGGGAGCTCCTACGAGCAGTACTTC. Full variable domain (remainder filled in from reference TRBV30 and TRBJ2-7): SQTIHQWPATLVQPVGSPLSLECTVEGTSNPNLYWYRQAAGRGLQLLFYSVGIGQISSEVPQNLSASRPQDRQFILSSKKLLLSDSGFYLCAWSRGSSYEQYFGPGTRLTVT.

The J gene is TRBJ2-1, the V gene TRBV4-3; 7 bases line up with TRBD1. V dropped 4 bases and J dropped 2; count of bases not matched to a gene: 5. The CDR3 contains 15 residues. Germline-derived CDR1 and CDR2 are LGHNA and YSLEER. CDR3 DNA: TGCGCCAGCAGCCTTGACAGGGAAGCCTACAATGAGCAGTTCTTC. Translated: CASSLDREAYNEQFF.

V and J are TRBV5-4 and TRBJ2-6; 12 positions agree with TRBD1. This CDR3 spans 19 amino acids. J gave up 4 bases and V 4 bases, and 12 bases lay outside the gene matches. Per germline, CDR1 SGHNT and CDR2 YYREEE (reference sequence). This chain's CDR3 is CASSTPGTGGTVGANVLTF. The CDR3 DNA reads TGTGCCAGCAGCACCCCCGGGACAGGGGGCACGGTGGGGGCCAACGTCCTGACTTTC.

The chain combines TRBV7-9 with TRBJ1-5; maybe TRBD1 (5 bases). With 5 bases removed from V and 0 bases from J, the gap between germline ends came to 11 bases. Germline lookup yields CDR1 SEHNR and CDR2 FQNEAQ (reference sequence). This CDR3 comprises 15 residues. CDR3 sequence reads: CASSPGGSSNQPQHF. DNA of the CDR3: TGTGCCAGCAGCCCCGGGGGGAGTAGCAATCAGCCCCAGCATTTT.

This clone was observed a handful of times. CDR3 coding DNA: TGTGCCAGCAGCCGCGGGACTCTTGGAGACAATGAGCAGTTCTTC. Its translation is CASSRGTLGDNEQFF. The chain combines TRBV7-2 with TRBJ2-1; D perhaps matches TRBD2 (6 bases). Germline assignment: CDR1 SGHTA and CDR2 FQGNSA. V lost 5 bases to trimming and J lost 5 bases, with 16 bases between them. This CDR3 region has 15 residues. Full variable domain (remainder filled in from reference TRBV7-2 and TRBJ2-1): GAGVSQSPSNKVTEKGKDVELRCDPISGHTALYWYRQSLGQGLEFLIYFQGNSAPDKSGLPSDRFSAERTGGSVSTLTIQRTQQEDSAVYLCASSRGTLGDNEQFFGPGTRLTVL.

This chain joins TRBV9 and TRBJ2-5; TRBD1 matches 9 bases. The CDR3 loop spans 14 amino acids. After removal of 4 bases from V and 1 base from J, the junction contained 2 bases not matched to a gene. Looked up from germline, CDR1 is SGDLS and CDR2 is YYNGEE. CDR3 sequence (DNA): TGTGCCAGCAGCATGGGACAGGGCCAAGAGACCCAGTACTTC. Translated, it gives CASSMGQGQETQYF.

V and J are TRBV30 and TRBJ2-4, with D possibly TRBD2 on 6 matching bases. The CDR3 extends over 11 amino acids. The V and J ends lost 4 bases and 8 bases respectively, with 9 bases between them. CDR1 and CDR2 (germline): GTSNPN, SVGIG (reference sequence). CDR3 residues: CAWTGGDIQYF. The CDR3 coding sequence is TGTGCCTGGACCGGGGGAGACATTCAGTACTTC. Supplemented by reference TRBV30 and TRBJ2-4, the full variable domain reads SQTIHQWPATLVQPVGSPLSLECTVEGTSNPNLYWYRQAAGRGLQLLFYSVGIGQISSEVPQNLSASRPQDRQFILSSKKLLLSDSGFYLCAWTGGDIQYFGAGTRLSVL.

The chain has TRBV7-9 and TRBJ1-2, with 10 positions matching TRBD1. CDR3 size: 15 residues. Germline CDR1 SEHNR, CDR2 FQNEAQ (reference sequence). The trim removed 5 bases at V and 4 bases at J, leaving 7 bases unmatched. CDR3 in DNA: TGTGCCAGCAGCATCGGACAGGGGGGGGTCTATGGCTACACCTTC. Its translation: CASSIGQGGVYGYTF. The whole variable domain, remainder taken from reference TRBV7-9 and TRBJ1-2, is DTGVSQNPRHKITKRGQNVTFRCDPISEHNRLYWYRQTLGQGPEFLTYFQNEAQLEKSRLLSDRFSAERPKGSFSTLEIQRTEQGDSAMYLCASSIGQGGVYGYTFGSGTRLTVV.

This clone was seen only a few times. The rearrangement uses TRBV19 and TRBJ2-1; the D gene is possibly TRBD1 (6 bases). This CDR3 has 13 amino acids. Trimming pared 6 bases from V and 5 bases from J, leaving 11 bases between. Per the germline V gene, CDR1 is LNHDA and CDR2 is SQIVND (reference sequence). The CDR3 DNA follows: TGTGCCAGTAGAACGGGACACCACAATGAGCAGTTCTTC. Its protein is CASRTGHHNEQFF. The full variable domain, in which reference TRBV19 and TRBJ2-1 provide the parts outside the CDR3, is DGGITQSPKYLFRKEGQNVTLSCEQNLNHDAMYWYRQDPGQGLRLIYYSQIVNDFQKGDIAEGYSVSREKKESFPLTVTSAQKNPTAFYLCASRTGHHNEQFFGPGTRLTVL.

This clone was seen a handful of times. The chain joins TRBV19 to TRBJ1-1; 7 nucleotides align to TRBD1. J lost 14 bases, V lost 7 bases, and 10 bases had no gene match. This CDR3 is built from 11 residues. CDR1 is LNHDA and CDR2 is SQIVND in the germline V gene (reference sequence). Here the CDR3 reads CASIGTRRGFF. CDR3 DNA sequence: TGTGCCAGTATTGGGACCCGCAGGGGGTTCTTT. Variable domain in full (rest from reference TRBV19 and TRBJ1-1): DGGITQSPKYLFRKEGQNVTLSCEQNLNHDAMYWYRQDPGQGLRLIYYSQIVNDFQKGDIAEGYSVSREKKESFPLTVTSAQKNPTAFYLCASIGTRRGFFGQGTRLTVV.

The gene calls are TRBV5-1 and TRBJ2-7, with TRBD2 matching over 9 bases. The J segment lost 1 base and the V segment lost 0 bases, leaving 11 bases of the junction unmatched. Germline V gene data show CDR1 as SGHRS and CDR2 as YFSETQ. The length of the CDR3 is 18 residues. This CDR3 is CASSLAGSLAGASYEQYF. The CDR3 DNA reads TGCGCCAGCAGCTTGGCCGGATCATTAGCGGGAGCTTCCTACGAGCAGTACTTC.